The text below deals with one T cell receptor (beta chain). Its specificity is unknown. The sample carries other DNA sequences with the same CDR3. The data belong to a study of shared clonotypes between healthy human individuals. Study-wide results and caveats: Donors were few, which limited the genetic and exposure-history diversity represented.

The CDR3 loop spans 14 amino acids. Germline CDR1 and CDR2: SNHLY and FYNNEI. The V and J ends lost 8 bases and 0 bases respectively, with 10 bases between them. Data came from immunoSEQ multiplex PCR; TCRdb stores just in-frame clones and leaves some out. The sample shows hundreds of thousands of clones, about 80% of them seen only once. This chain uses TRBV2 with TRBJ2-2; TRBD1 might be the D (5 bases). Material for sequencing was PBMCs. The origin of this receptor is a woman in her thirties or forties in good health. Some clones in this sample may be carry-over from other donors' samples. DNA for the CDR3: TGTGCCAGCGCTGACAGCGCGAACACCGGGGAGCTGTTTTTT. It is translated as CASADSANTGELFF.